The T cell receptor (beta chain) described here comes from a study of human T cells and chemical hapten exposure. Study as a whole: During the approximately 23-week study period, patients had diphenylcyclopropenone applied to the scalp every week.

CDR3 length: 12 residues. Per germline, CDR1 SQVTM and CDR2 ANQGSEA. V was trimmed by 7 bases and J by 7 bases, leaving 14 bases between them. MiXCR, run by TCRdb on the RACE reads, gives a single entry per CDR3 protein. The table lists 71,000 or so distinct CDR3 sequences, roughly 9.8% of them singletons. Time point in this sample: patch test 1, 2 weeks after DPC sensitization. Noted treatment: therapeutic diphenylcyclopropenone sensitization with weekly scalp DPC. A few counts support this clonotype. The starting material was whole blood, obtained in connection with sensitization to the hapten diphenylcyclopropenone (DPC). This receptor was identified in a woman aged 40 to 55 with alopecia areata. Some clones in this sample may be carry-over from other donors' samples. This chain links TRBV29-1 with TRBJ1-5; possible D gene TRBD1, 5 bases. CDR3 nucleotide sequence: TGCAGCGCTAAGGTCGGGGACCAGCCCCAGCATTTT. This encodes CSAKVGDQPQHF.